These 21 T cell receptor beta chains share one sample of origin, sequenced in a study of cytomegalovirus exposure and HLA in healthy donors (dated by TCRdb to 2015 to 2018). Library preparation was by the immunoSEQ multiplex PCR assay. The table was pulled from immuneACCESS by TCRdb, which kept in-frame rearrangements only. Such tables lose some clones; where checked, under half of the loss comes from unresolved V genes, and the rest has no known cause. This sample gives roughly 220,000 clones in total; about nine tenths of them show up just once. The ten largest clones capture roughly 1% of the sample. Sequencing was done on a sample of PBMCs. The receptor set was obtained from a young woman in good health and CMV-seronegative.

This rearrangement joins TRBV6-5 to TRBJ1-1; D is unresolved. CDR3 length: 11 amino acids. V was pared by 3 bases and J by 8 bases, with 7 bases between. Looked up from germline, CDR1 is MNHEY and CDR2 is SVGAGI. The CDR3 is CASSYASEAFF. The DNA of the CDR3 is TGTGCCAGCAGTTATGCGTCCGAAGCTTTCTTT.

This sequence joins TRBV27 and TRBJ2-1, with 11 positions matching TRBD2. Per the germline V gene, CDR1 is MNHEY and CDR2 is SMNVEV (reference sequence). The CDR3 loop spans 16 amino acids. The V gene end was trimmed by 5 bases and the J gene end by 4 bases; junction bases not matched to a gene: 7. The DNA for the CDR3 is TGTGCCAGCAGTCGAGGGACTAGCGGAGTGTACAATGAGCAGTTCTTC. Encoded protein: CASSRGTSGVYNEQFF.

This CDR3 is CASSFVRGGAQDYGYTF. CDR3 bases: TGTGCCAGCAGCTTTGTTCGAGGGGGCGCACAGGACTATGGCTACACCTTC. The chain links TRBV5-6 to TRBJ1-2; TRBD1 matches at 7 bases. The CDR3 totals 17 residues. From germline, CDR1 is SGHDT and CDR2 YYEEEE. V dropped 2 bases and J dropped 3; count of bases not matched to a gene: 13. Supplemented by reference TRBV5-6 and TRBJ1-2, the full variable domain reads DAGVTQSPTHLIKTRGQQVTLRCSPKSGHDTVSWYQQALGQGPQFIFQYYEEEERQRGNFPDRFSGHQFPNYSSELNVNALLLGDSALYLCASSFVRGGAQDYGYTFGSGTRLTVV.

This clone was seen a few times. V is TRBV6-5 and J is TRBJ2-1, with D tentatively TRBD2 (6 bases). Deletions cut 4 bases from V and 9 bases from J, with 13 bases between. Germline CDR1 MNHEY, CDR2 SVGAGI. This CDR3 contains 13 residues. CDR3: CASSSLEGIEQFF. CDR3 nucleotides: TGTGCCAGCAGTTCATTGGAGGGGATTGAGCAGTTCTTC.

This clone showed up just once. The chain is built from TRBV14 and TRBJ1-2; D ambiguous. The V gene's germline CDR1 is SGHDN and CDR2 FVKESK. V gave up 0 bases and J gave up 3 bases, with 20 bases separating them. The CDR3 is made up of 18 amino acids. The CDR3 spells CASSQERERTLGDYGYTF. The CDR3 nucleotides are TGTGCCAGCAGCCAAGAACGAGAGCGGACTCTAGGTGACTATGGCTACACCTTC.

The chain joins TRBV6-5 to TRBJ2-3; 8 bases map to TRBD2. V lost 9 bases and J lost 2; bases outside the gene matches: 7. The germline gives CDR1 MNHEY, CDR2 SVGAGI. This CDR3 spans 14 amino acids. In nucleotides, the CDR3 is TGTGCCAGTCGGACTAGCCCGTCCACAGATACGCAGTATTTT. Translated: CASRTSPSTDTQYF.

The rearrangement joins TRBV5-6 to TRBJ1-2; 7 nucleotides line up with TRBD1. CDR1 and CDR2 from the germline V gene are SGHDT and YYEEEE. The CDR3 is made up of 14 amino acids. The V gene end was trimmed by 4 bases and the J gene end by 11 bases; junction bases not matched to a gene: 14. CDR3: CASSGLYRGLVYTF. Here the CDR3 DNA reads TGTGCCAGCAGCGGCCTATACAGGGGTTTAGTGTACACCTTC.

The rearrangement links TRBV7-6 to TRBJ2-7; TRBD1 agrees at 9 bases. Looked up from germline, CDR1 is SGHVS and CDR2 is FNYEAQ. V was clipped by 1 base and J by 0 bases; unmatched bases: 1. This CDR3 comprises 15 residues. CDR3 residues: CASSLETGGSYEQYF. The DNA of the CDR3 is TGTGCCAGCAGCTTAGAGACAGGGGGCTCCTACGAGCAGTACTTC.

The gene calls are TRBV28 and TRBJ2-6, with D possibly TRBD2 on 5 matching bases. CDR1 is MDHEN, CDR2 SYDVKM, per germline. The CDR3 extends over 16 amino acids. The V end lost 3 bases, the J end lost 0 bases, and 9 bases lay between the germline ends. CDR3: CASSFRLASGANVLTF. The DNA of the CDR3 is TGTGCCAGCAGTTTTAGGCTAGCCTCTGGGGCCAACGTCCTGACTTTC.

The chain joins TRBV6-5 to TRBJ1-5; D might be TRBD1 (5 bases). CDR1 is MNHEY and CDR2 is SVGAGI in the germline V gene. Trimming took 5 bases from V and 8 from J, leaving 13 bases between them. The CDR3 is 13 amino acids. As DNA, the CDR3 is TGTGCCAGCAGTCGGGGACTTGGGGAGCCCCAGCATTTT. It specifies CASSRGLGEPQHF.

The chain is built from TRBV5-1 and TRBJ2-1, with a weak D call TRBD2 (5 bases). Germline assignment: CDR1 SGHRS and CDR2 YFSETQ. CDR3 length: 14 amino acids. V was pared by 4 bases and J by 8 bases, with 16 bases between. The chain's CDR3 is CASSPLLVFHEQFF. For the CDR3, the DNA is TGCGCCAGCAGCCCCCTACTAGTTTTTCATGAGCAGTTCTTC.

The chain uses TRBV5-1 and TRBJ1-1, with D unresolved. The CDR3 runs 14 residues. Germline-derived CDR1 and CDR2 are SGHRS and YFSETQ. The germline V and J ends were trimmed by 0 bases and 1 base, with 7 bases remaining between them. The CDR3, as DNA: TGCGCCAGCAGCTTGGGGCAGGCGAACACTGAAGCTTTCTTT. Translation gives CASSLGQANTEAFF. The variable domain in full, completed from reference TRBV5-1 and TRBJ1-1, reads KAGVTQTPRYLIKTRGQQVTLSCSPISGHRSVSWYQQTPGQGLQFLFEYFSETQRNKGNFPGRFSGRQFSNSRSEMNVSTLELGDSALYLCASSLGQANTEAFFGQGTRLTVV.

This chain links TRBV5-1 with TRBJ1-2; D might be TRBD1 (5 bases). The germline V and J ends were trimmed by 3 bases and 8 bases, with 17 bases remaining between them. Looked up from germline, CDR1 is SGHRS and CDR2 is YFSETQ. There are 14 residues in the CDR3. The CDR3 region has the DNA TGCGCCAGCAGCTCCCAGATTGGGGCGGGAGGCTACACCTTC. Protein: CASSSQIGAGGYTF. Drawing the rest from reference TRBV5-1 and TRBJ1-2, the complete variable domain is KAGVTQTPRYLIKTRGQQVTLSCSPISGHRSVSWYQQTPGQGLQFLFEYFSETQRNKGNFPGRFSGRQFSNSRSEMNVSTLELGDSALYLCASSSQIGAGGYTFGSGTRLTVV.

This chain links TRBV7-7 with TRBJ2-1; a possible D gene is TRBD2 (5 bases). Trimming cost V 1 base and J 0 bases, with 16 bases left between them. Germline loops: CDR1 SSHAT, CDR2 FNYEAQ (reference sequence). The CDR3 contains 18 residues. The CDR3 reads CASSLGGSAVSSYNEQFF. The CDR3, as DNA: TGTGCCAGCAGCTTAGGTGGGTCAGCGGTGAGCTCCTACAATGAGCAGTTCTTC.

The chain uses TRBV19 and TRBJ2-1; TRBD1 is a possible D gene (5 bases). The V end was cut by 4 bases, the J end by 7 bases, with 17 bases between. The CDR3 sequence is 15 residues long. Per the germline V gene, CDR1 is LNHDA and CDR2 is SQIVND (reference sequence). Here the CDR3 reads CASSNGQGPRNEQFF. DNA for the CDR3: TGTGCCAGTAGTAACGGACAAGGTCCCCGAAATGAGCAGTTCTTC.

The chain is built from TRBV13 and TRBJ2-2; D is perhaps TRBD1 (5 bases). Trimming stripped 6 bases from V and 0 bases from J, with 8 bases between. The CDR3 extends over 14 amino acids. The germline gives CDR1 PRHDT, CDR2 FYEKMQ (reference sequence). The CDR3 spells CASRQGSNTGELFF. The CDR3 coding sequence is TGTGCCAGCAGGCAGGGTTCGAACACCGGGGAGCTGTTTTTT.

The V and J genes are TRBV15 and TRBJ2-7; D may be TRBD1 (6 bases). Germline loops: CDR1 LNHNV, CDR2 YYDKDF (reference sequence). The CDR3 has 16 amino acids. Trimming took off 4 bases at V and 3 bases at J, with 19 bases between the two ends. As DNA, the CDR3 is TGTGCCACCAGCACCCTAGACAGGAACAGAGACTACGAGCAGTACTTC. Its translation is CATSTLDRNRDYEQYF.

The chain combines TRBV10-3 with TRBJ2-7; 7 nucleotides match TRBD2. There are 15 residues in the CDR3. V shed 5 bases, J shed 7 bases, and the junction held 14 bases outside the gene matches. CDR1 and CDR2 from the germline V gene are ENHRY and SYGVKD. CDR3 nucleotides: TGTGCCATCAGTCGGGAGCTAGCGGCAATCAGGGAGCAGTACTTC. This sequence encodes CAISRELAAIREQYF.

This clone was found a few times. This chain joins TRBV5-4 and TRBJ2-7; TRBD2 aligns across 8 bases. Germline trimming cut 4 bases from V and 0 bases from J; bases unmatched to any gene: 9. Per the germline V gene, CDR1 is SGHNT and CDR2 is YYREEE (reference sequence). CDR3 length: 16 amino acids. Here the CDR3 reads CASSPRGGFSSYEQYF. The CDR3 DNA reads TGTGCCAGCAGCCCTCGGGGGGGCTTTTCCTCCTACGAGCAGTACTTC. The full variable domain, rest sourced from reference TRBV5-4 and TRBJ2-7, is ETGVTQSPTHLIKTRGQQVTLRCSSQSGHNTVSWYQQALGQGPQFIFQYYREEENGRGNFPPRFSGLQFPNYSSELNVNALELDDSALYLCASSPRGGFSSYEQYFGPGTRLTVT.

The chain combines TRBV6-5 with TRBJ2-1; no firm D call. Germline CDR1 and CDR2: MNHEY and SVGAGI. V was clipped by 6 bases and J by 0 bases, with 12 bases between them. The CDR3 sequence is 15 residues long. The chain's CDR3 is CASSPSGLSYNEQFF. CDR3 nucleotides: TGTGCCAGCAGCCCCTCGGGTCTCTCCTACAATGAGCAGTTCTTC.

The genes are TRBV5-1 and TRBJ2-7; no clear D gene. The CDR3 length is 14 residues. In germline, CDR1 is SGHRS, CDR2 YFSETQ. The V end was cut by 6 bases, the J end by 2 bases, with 15 bases between. CDR3 sequence reads: CASTTDGLPYEQYF. The CDR3 DNA reads as TGCGCCAGCACAACCGACGGGTTGCCCTACGAGCAGTACTTC.